This is a list of T cell receptor beta chains from one sample in a study of shared clonotypes between healthy human individuals. Sequencing used immunoSEQ multiplex PCR; TCRdb keeps in-frame clones, though not all of them. Found here are millions of clones, just over 90% of them singletons; the top ten hold about 0.37%. Source material: naive CD4+ T cells from PBMCs. Every receptor here comes from a man aged 18-30 years in good health. Some clones in this sample may be carry-over from other donors' samples. Each CDR3 is given with its conserved first and last residue. The order of the fields is clone size, D gene, J gene, V gene, CDR3 DNA, CDR3 protein. D genes are given only for firm matches. Not every row has a clone size; where given, it reads once, few, many or a size class.

>once|NA|TRBJ2-6|TRBV2
TGTGCCAGCAGTTATGGGGGAGCTGGGGCCAACGTCCTGACTTTC
CASSYGGAGANVLTF
>NA|NA|TRBJ1-5|TRBV20-1
TGCAGTGCGCTAGGTAATCAGCCCCAGCATTTT
CSALGNQPQHF
>NA|NA|TRBJ1-5|TRBV9
TGTGCCAGCAGCTCCCACCCCCGTCGGGGCGAGGGCAATCAGCCCCAGCATTTT
CASSSHPRRGEGNQPQHF
>NA|NA|TRBJ2-2|TRBV7-8
TGTGCCAGCAGCTTCGGGGGGCGCGGCACCGGGGAGCTGTTTTTT
CASSFGGRGTGELFF
>NA|NA|TRBJ2-1|TRBV2
TGTGCCAGCAGTGTATACAATGAGCAGTTCTTC
CASSVYNEQFF
>NA|TRBD2|TRBJ2-1|TRBV7-3
TGTGCCAGCAGCTTAAGCGGGAGCCATGAGCAGTTCTTC
CASSLSGSHEQFF
>once|TRBD1|TRBJ2-2|TRBV5-4
TGCGCCAGCAGCCAACTCGGGACAGTTTCAACCGGGGAGCTGTTTTTT
CASSQLGTVSTGELFF
>NA|TRBD1|TRBJ2-5|TRBV28
TGTGCCAGCAGTCCCTCCCATCTTACAGGGGGATCAGAGACCCAGTACTTC
CASSPSHLTGGSETQYF
>NA|TRBD2|TRBJ2-7|TRBV5-1
TGCGCCAGCAGCCGGGGGACTAGCGACCCCTACGAGCAGTACTTC
CASSRGTSDPYEQYF
>NA|NA|TRBJ1-2|TRBV28
TGTGCCAGCAGTTTGGAGTCCACAGGGCGAGGAGGGTATGGCTACACCTTC
CASSLESTGRGGYGYTF
>NA|NA|TRBJ1-5|TRBV5-8
TGTGCCAGCAACTTTGGCTTTGGCGGAGGCAATCAGCCCCAGCATTTT
CASNFGFGGGNQPQHF
>NA|NA|TRBJ2-5|TRBV19
TGTGCCAGTACGCCTGATGGGGAGACCCAGTACTTC
CASTPDGETQYF
>NA|NA|TRBJ1-2|TRBV28
TGTGCCAGCAGTCCCCAGGATAGGAGCTACACCTTC
CASSPQDRSYTF
>NA|NA|TRBJ1-1|TRBV29-1
TGCAGCGTTGAAGAGGCGAGGGGACGGGGCACTGAAGCTTTCTTT
CSVEEARGRGTEAFF
>NA|TRBD2|TRBJ2-2|TRBV6-5
TGTGCCAGCAGACTAGCGGGAGGGATTCCCGGGGAGCTGTTTTTT
CASRLAGGIPGELFF
>NA|NA|TRBJ1-2|TRBV28
TGTGCCAGCACTATCGGGACATCCTATGGCTACACCTTC
CASTIGTSYGYTF
>NA|NA|TRBJ2-2|TRBV7-3
TGTGCCACCGCGGGTTCGAACACCGGGGAGCTGTTTTTT
CATAGSNTGELFF
>NA|NA|TRBJ2-1|TRBV14
TGTGCCAGCAGCCAAGATTCTTACAATGAGCAGTTCTTC
CASSQDSYNEQFF
>NA|TRBD2|TRBJ2-1|TRBV5-1
TGCGCCAGCAGCAGGACTAGCGGGAGCCCCTACAATGAGCAGTTCTTC
CASSRTSGSPYNEQFF
>NA|NA|TRBJ2-5|TRBV30
TGTGCCTGGAACTCAAACTGGGTAGAGACCCAGTACTTC
CAWNSNWVETQYF
>NA|TRBD1|TRBJ2-7|TRBV6-8
TGTGCCAGCAGCCACAGGGGCTACGAGCAGTACTTC
CASSHRGYEQYF
>once|NA|TRBJ1-3|TRBV29-1
TGCAGCGCCTGCGAGAGGCCAGGAAACACCATATATTTT
CSACERPGNTIYF
>NA|TRBD1|TRBJ2-1|TRBV7-2
TGTGCCAGCAGCTGGGCCGGGACAGGGACCTACAATGAGCAGTTCTTC
CASSWAGTGTYNEQFF
>NA|TRBD1|TRBJ1-3|TRBV11-2
TGTGCCAGCAGCCCAGACAGGGGGCTAGGAAACACCATATATTTT
CASSPDRGLGNTIYF
>NA|NA|TRBJ2-5|TRBV5-1
TGCGCCAGCAGCCAAACTACCGGGTACCAAGAGACCCAGTACTTC
CASSQTTGYQETQYF
>NA|NA|TRBJ1-3|TRBV5-6
TGTGCCAGCAGCTTGAACAGGGTGGCAAACACCATATATTTT
CASSLNRVANTIYF
>NA|TRBD2|TRBJ2-3|TRBV10-3
TGTGCCATCAGTGCGGGTCTAGCGGGAGGCTTGGGGGATACGCAGTATTTT
CAISAGLAGGLGDTQYF
>NA|TRBD2|TRBJ2-1|TRBV6-6
TGTGCCAGCAGTTCTACTAGCGGGAGGGCCGCGGACGAGCAGTTCTTC
CASSSTSGRAADEQFF
>NA|NA|TRBJ1-1|TRBV7-2
TGTGCCAGCAGCTTAGCTGGGACATCGAACACTGAAGCTTTCTTT
CASSLAGTSNTEAFF
>NA|NA|TRBJ2-1|TRBV2
TGTGCCGGCAGTGCGGTGGGATACAATGAGCAGTTCTTC
CAGSAVGYNEQFF
>NA|NA|TRBJ2-2|TRBV7-2
TGTGCCAGCAGCTTTTTTGGCTGGGCCCCCCTGACCGGGGAGCTGTTTTTT
CASSFFGWAPLTGELFF
>NA|TRBD2|TRBJ2-5|TRBV5-1
TGCGCCAGCAGTCGGACTAGCGGGAGGGAGACCCAGTACTTC
CASSRTSGRETQYF
>NA|NA|TRBJ1-3|TRBV9
TGTGCCGCTTCGGACTCTGGAAACACCATATATTTT
CAASDSGNTIYF
>NA|NA|TRBJ1-3|TRBV28
TGTGCCAGCAGTTCCGCCTGGGGCTCTGGAAACACCATATATTTT
CASSSAWGSGNTIYF
>NA|NA|TRBJ2-7|TRBV14
TGTGCCAGCAGCCCGGACTTGTTACTGGGGCAGTACTTC
CASSPDLLLGQYF
>NA|NA|TRBJ2-7|TRBV5-1
TGCGCCAGCAGCCCCGAGGGTAGCTTGTCCTACGAGCAGTACTTC
CASSPEGSLSYEQYF
>NA|NA|TRBJ2-5|TRBV7-9
TGTGCCAGCAGCTCCCCGGGGGATGGGATAGAGACCCAGTACTTC
CASSSPGDGIETQYF
>NA|NA|TRBJ1-2|TRBV5-6
TGTGCCAGCAGCTTTCGCGGGACCCAGGGTGGCTACACCTTC
CASSFRGTQGGYTF
>NA|NA|TRBJ2-5|TRBV5-1
TGCGCCAGCAGCCCGGGGGTTGAGACCCAGTACTTC
CASSPGVETQYF
>NA|NA|TRBJ1-4|TRBV2
TGTGCCGGAACGACAGACGCAAATGAAAAACTGTTTTTT
CAGTTDANEKLFF
>NA|NA|TRBJ1-2|TRBV2
TGTGCCAGCAGTGATGACCGCTATGGCTACACCTTC
CASSDDRYGYTF
>NA|NA|TRBJ1-1|TRBV7-9
TGTGCCAGCAGCTTACTATTGGTGGGCACTGAAGCTTTCTTT
CASSLLLVGTEAFF
>NA|NA|TRBJ1-5|TRBV28
TGTGCCAGCAGTTCCACCCTTAGGACAGCATATAGCAATCAGCCCCAGCATTTT
CASSSTLRTAYSNQPQHF
>NA|NA|TRBJ2-5|TRBV1
TGCACCAGCAGCCCCCGGAACCAAGAGACCCAGTACTTC
CTSSPRNQETQYF